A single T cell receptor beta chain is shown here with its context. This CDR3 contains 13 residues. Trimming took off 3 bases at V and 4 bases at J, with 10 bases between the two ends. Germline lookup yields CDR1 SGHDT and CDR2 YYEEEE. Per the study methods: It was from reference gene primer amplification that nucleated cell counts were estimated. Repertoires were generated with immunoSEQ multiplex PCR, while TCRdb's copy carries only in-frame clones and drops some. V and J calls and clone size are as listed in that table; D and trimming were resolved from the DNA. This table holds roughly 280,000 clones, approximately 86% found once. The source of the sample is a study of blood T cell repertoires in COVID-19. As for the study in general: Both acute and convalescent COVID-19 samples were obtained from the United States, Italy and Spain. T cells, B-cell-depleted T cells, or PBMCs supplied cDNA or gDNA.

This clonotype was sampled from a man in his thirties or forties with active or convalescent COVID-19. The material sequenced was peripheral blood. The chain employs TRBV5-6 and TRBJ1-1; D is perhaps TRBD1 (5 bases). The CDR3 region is CASSWVQGTEAFF. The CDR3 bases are TGTGCCAGCAGCTGGGTTCAGGGCACTGAAGCTTTCTTT.